This T cell receptor (beta chain) was identified in a study of blood T cell repertoires in COVID-19. The assay was immunoSEQ multiplex PCR, and TCRdb's table has in-frame clones only and misses some. The repertoire holds about 70,000 clones, with 80% to 90% as singletons. V lost 6 bases to trimming and J lost 7 bases, with 15 bases between them. The CDR3 runs to 14 residues. Germline V gene sequence: CDR1 MGHDK, CDR2 SYGVNS. This receptor was taken from a woman aged 80 or older with active or convalescent COVID-19. The chain is built from TRBV25-1 and TRBJ1-4; a weak D match, TRBD1 (5 bases). The sequencing sample was made of peripheral blood. In DNA form, the CDR3 reads TGTGCCAGCAGGAGGGGAGGGGTATTTGAAAAACTGTTTTTT. It is translated as CASRRGGVFEKLFF.